This is a list of T cell receptor beta chains from one sample in a study of a mutant IDH1 vaccine in newly diagnosed glioma. Assay: immunoSEQ multiplex PCR; the TCRdb copy retains only in-frame clones and omits some. This table has some 42,000 clones, around 83% appearing once. What these receptors recognize is not known. Sequencing used PBMCs, obtained from a glioma patient whose treatment included an IDH1 peptide vaccine. These TCRs come from a woman between 45 and 60 years old with glioma. Both conserved end residues are part of each CDR3. The order of the fields is J gene, clone size, V gene, D gene, CDR3 protein, CDR3 DNA. The D gene is left open where the match is weak. Not all rows give a size; the values are once, few, many and, for expanded clones, a class.

j_gene: TRBJ2-7
abundance: -
v_gene: TRBV9
d_gene: TRBD2
CDR3aa: CASSPNGSGDEQYF
CDR3nt: TGTGCCAGCAGCCCCAATGGGAGCGGGGACGAGCAGTACTTC

j_gene: TRBJ1-1
abundance: once
v_gene: TRBV5-1
d_gene: -
CDR3aa: CASSLERLAMNTEAFF
CDR3nt: TGCGCCAGCAGCTTGGAAAGGCTCGCCATGAACACTGAAGCTTTCTTT

j_gene: TRBJ2-7
abundance: once
v_gene: TRBV6-5
d_gene: -
CDR3aa: CASRQNRRAYEQYF
CDR3nt: TGTGCCAGCAGGCAAAATCGAAGGGCCTACGAGCAGTACTTC

j_gene: TRBJ1-3
abundance: -
v_gene: TRBV10-2
d_gene: -
CDR3aa: CASSLSSGNTIYF
CDR3nt: TGCGCCAGCAGTCTCAGCTCTGGAAACACCATATATTTT

j_gene: TRBJ2-7
abundance: -
v_gene: TRBV5-1
d_gene: TRBD1
CDR3aa: CASSHGGQEGVYEQYF
CDR3nt: TGCGCCAGCAGCCACGGGGGACAGGAAGGGGTCTACGAGCAGTACTTC

j_gene: TRBJ2-5
abundance: -
v_gene: TRBV9
d_gene: -
CDR3aa: CASSLKTGQTQYF
CDR3nt: TGTGCCAGCAGCCTTAAGACAGGCCAAACCCAGTACTTC

j_gene: TRBJ1-3
abundance: -
v_gene: TRBV11-2
d_gene: -
CDR3aa: CASSLVAGSSGNTIYF
CDR3nt: TGTGCCAGCAGCTTAGTAGCAGGGAGCTCTGGAAACACCATATATTTT

j_gene: TRBJ2-2
abundance: -
v_gene: TRBV11-2
d_gene: TRBD1
CDR3aa: CASSSRDRGTGELFF
CDR3nt: TGTGCCAGCAGCTCCCGGGACAGAGGCACCGGGGAGCTGTTTTTT

j_gene: TRBJ1-5
abundance: -
v_gene: TRBV2
d_gene: -
CDR3aa: CASSGRTAKQPQHF
CDR3nt: TGTGCCAGCAGTGGGCGGACAGCCAAACAGCCCCAGCATTTT

j_gene: TRBJ2-7
abundance: -
v_gene: TRBV5-8
d_gene: -
CDR3aa: CASRGGGGNEQYF
CDR3nt: TGTGCCAGCAGGGGGGGAGGGGGCAACGAGCAGTACTTC

j_gene: TRBJ1-5
abundance: -
v_gene: TRBV9
d_gene: -
CDR3aa: CASSVEGGSQPQHF
CDR3nt: TGTGCCAGCAGCGTAGAGGGGGGCAGTCAGCCCCAGCATTTT

j_gene: TRBJ2-7
abundance: -
v_gene: TRBV25-1
d_gene: -
CDR3aa: CASSEPGRLTYEQYF
CDR3nt: TGTGCCAGCAGTGAACCCGGCCGGTTGACCTACGAGCAGTACTTC

j_gene: TRBJ1-4
abundance: -
v_gene: TRBV5-4
d_gene: TRBD1
CDR3aa: CASSLGQFNEKLFF
CDR3nt: TGTGCCAGCAGCCTGGGACAGTTTAATGAAAAACTGTTTTTT

j_gene: TRBJ1-2
abundance: -
v_gene: TRBV14
d_gene: -
CDR3aa: CASSRGQPTLYGYTF
CDR3nt: TGTGCCAGCAGTCGCGGACAGCCAACACTCTATGGCTACACCTTC

j_gene: TRBJ2-3
abundance: -
v_gene: TRBV15
d_gene: -
CDR3aa: CATSSPRQADTFSTDTQYF
CDR3nt: TGTGCCACCAGCAGCCCTCGACAGGCGGATACTTTTAGCACAGATACGCAGTATTTT

j_gene: TRBJ2-5
abundance: -
v_gene: TRBV7-2
d_gene: -
CDR3aa: CASSFSETQYF
CDR3nt: TGTGCCAGCAGCTTTAGTGAGACCCAGTACTTC

j_gene: TRBJ1-2
abundance: -
v_gene: TRBV27
d_gene: TRBD1
CDR3aa: CASSPTGNYGYTF
CDR3nt: TGTGCCAGCAGTCCGACAGGGAACTATGGCTACACCTTC

j_gene: TRBJ2-7
abundance: -
v_gene: TRBV6-5
d_gene: -
CDR3aa: CASIGFGETYEQYF
CDR3nt: TGTGCCAGCATCGGGTTCGGGGAAACCTACGAGCAGTACTTC

j_gene: TRBJ1-1
abundance: few
v_gene: TRBV27
d_gene: -
CDR3aa: CASSKGRNTEAFF
CDR3nt: TGTGCCAGCAGTAAGGGGAGAAACACTGAAGCTTTCTTT

j_gene: TRBJ2-7
abundance: -
v_gene: TRBV19
d_gene: TRBD1
CDR3aa: CASASGTGSLDEQYF
CDR3nt: TGTGCCAGCGCTTCCGGGACAGGGTCGCTGGACGAGCAGTACTTC

j_gene: TRBJ2-6
abundance: -
v_gene: TRBV15
d_gene: TRBD2
CDR3aa: CATSGGGSGANVLTF
CDR3nt: TGTGCCACCAGCGGCGGGGGCTCTGGGGCCAACGTCCTGACTTTC

j_gene: TRBJ1-4
abundance: -
v_gene: TRBV18
d_gene: -
CDR3aa: CASSNGRNEKLFF
CDR3nt: TGTGCCAGCTCAAACGGCCGTAATGAAAAACTGTTTTTT

j_gene: TRBJ2-1
abundance: -
v_gene: TRBV11-2
d_gene: -
CDR3aa: CASSPAVGTEFSYNEQFF
CDR3nt: TGTGCCAGCAGTCCTGCAGTGGGGACCGAGTTCTCCTACAATGAGCAGTTCTTC

j_gene: TRBJ2-5
abundance: -
v_gene: TRBV5-8
d_gene: TRBD1
CDR3aa: CASSVGQGRGYQETQYF
CDR3nt: TGTGCCAGCAGCGTTGGACAGGGGAGGGGGTACCAAGAGACCCAGTACTTC

j_gene: TRBJ2-1
abundance: -
v_gene: TRBV4-2
d_gene: TRBD2
CDR3aa: CASSQEAAGRFDEQFF
CDR3nt: TGTGCCAGCAGCCAAGAAGCAGCGGGGAGATTCGATGAGCAGTTCTTC

j_gene: TRBJ1-5
abundance: few
v_gene: TRBV19
d_gene: -
CDR3aa: CASSIVPGPNQPQHF
CDR3nt: TGTGCCAGTAGTATAGTACCCGGCCCGAATCAGCCCCAGCATTTT

j_gene: TRBJ1-2
abundance: -
v_gene: TRBV30
d_gene: -
CDR3aa: CAWIKGTNSYGYTF
CDR3nt: TGTGCCTGGATCAAGGGAACCAACTCATATGGCTACACCTTC